This is a list of T cell receptor beta chains from one sample in a study of CD8 T cells in ankylosing spondylitis. TCRdb re-called the 5' RACE reads with MiXCR, one entry per CDR3 protein. The sample lists approximately 100,000 distinct CDR3 sequences, around 24% seen once, with 9% to 15% in the top ten. The sequencing input was synovial fluid, either unsorted or a sorted T cell fraction (not recorded which). All receptors derive from a male donor with ankylosing spondylitis. Both conserved end residues are part of each CDR3. The order of the fields is J gene, V gene, clone size, D gene, CDR3 protein, CDR3 DNA. A D gene is named only where the DNA matches it firmly. Size is omitted from some rows. Given values are once, few, many or a class for expanded clones.

TRBJ2-7	TRBV7-2	few	TRBD1	CASSLRTPGQGAYEQYF	TGTGCCAGCAGCTTGAGGACCCCGGGACAGGGAGCCTACGAGCAGTACTTC
TRBJ2-2	TRBV12-3/TRBV12-4	-	-	CASRTSLGDTGELFF	TGTGCCAGCAGGACCTCACTTGGAGACACCGGGGAGCTGTTTTTT
TRBJ1-4	TRBV30	few	-	CAWGGGADEKLFF	TGTGCCTGGGGAGGGGGGGCGGATGAAAAACTGTTTTTT
TRBJ2-3	TRBV6-4	-	TRBD1	CATRDRGTDTQYF	TGTGCCACCCGGGACAGGGGAACAGATACGCAGTATTTT
TRBJ2-7	TRBV20-1	-	-	CSAKRVSSYEQYF	TGCAGTGCAAAGCGGGTGAGCTCCTACGAGCAGTACTTC
TRBJ2-2	TRBV6-1	few	-	CASSESRKGHPYTGELFF	TGTGCCAGCAGTGAATCCAGGAAGGGACATCCTTACACCGGGGAGCTGTTTTTT
TRBJ1-4	TRBV27	-	TRBD1	CASRSTGDSEKLFF	TGTGCCAGCAGATCCACAGGGGATAGTGAAAAACTGTTTTTT
TRBJ2-2	TRBV12-3/TRBV12-4	few	TRBD2	CASTPSFGRGTGELFF	TGTGCCAGCACCCCCAGTTTCGGGAGGGGCACCGGGGAGCTGTTTTTT
TRBJ2-1	TRBV20-1	-	-	CSARVSALYNEQFF	TGCAGTGCTAGAGTTAGCGCACTATACAATGAGCAGTTCTTC
TRBJ2-1	TRBV4-1	-	TRBD2	CASSQWLAGSYNEQFF	TGCGCCAGCAGCCAATGGCTAGCGGGATCCTACAATGAGCAGTTCTTC
TRBJ2-2	TRBV4-2	-	-	CASSQDQGAGTTGELFF	TGTGCCAGCAGCCAAGATCAGGGTGCGGGAACCACCGGGGAGCTGTTTTTT
TRBJ2-5	TRBV20-1	-	-	CSARRNQETQYF	TGCAGTGCTAGGAGGAACCAAGAGACCCAGTACTTC
TRBJ2-3	TRBV14	few	-	CASSNVDTQYF	TGTGCCAGCAGCAATGTAGATACGCAGTATTTT
TRBJ2-2	TRBV5-8	-	-	CASSDQAGELFF	TGTGCCAGCTCCGATCAAGCCGGGGAGCTGTTTTTT
TRBJ1-1	TRBV20-1	-	-	CSAEKLNTEAFF	TGCAGTGCTGAAAAATTGAACACTGAAGCTTTCTTT
TRBJ2-1	TRBV20-1	-	TRBD2	CSAGAGGKSYNEQFF	TGCAGTGCTGGAGCGGGAGGGAAGTCCTACAATGAGCAGTTCTTC
TRBJ2-3	TRBV5-4	-	-	CASSLGGSRTDTQYF	TGTGCCAGCAGCTTGGGCGGTAGTAGAACAGATACGCAGTATTTT
TRBJ2-5	TRBV20-1	few	-	CSARDWGEGAIGETQYF	TGCAGTGCTAGAGATTGGGGCGAGGGAGCGATCGGGGAGACCCAGTACTTC
TRBJ2-1	TRBV6-2/TRBV6-3	-	TRBD2	CASSRTSGGYNEQFF	TGTGCCAGCAGTCGTACTAGCGGAGGCTACAATGAGCAGTTCTTC
TRBJ2-1	TRBV29-1	few	-	CSVNYPLGEQFF	TGCAGCGTTAACTATCCTCTAGGCGAGCAGTTCTTC
TRBJ2-5	TRBV24-1	many	TRBD2	CATSDLGSGQETQYF	TGTGCCACCAGTGATTTGGGTAGCGGGCAAGAGACCCAGTACTTC
TRBJ2-2	TRBV2	-	TRBD2	CASDREVAGGPGELFF	TGTGCCAGCGATAGGGAGGTAGCGGGAGGTCCCGGGGAGCTGTTTTTT
TRBJ1-2	TRBV27	-	-	CASSPFTPGPKGYGYTF	TGTGCCAGCAGCCCGTTTACCCCCGGACCGAAGGGCTATGGCTACACCTTC
TRBJ2-3	TRBV9	-	TRBD2	CASSPGGGPTDTQYF	TGTGCCAGCAGCCCGGGGGGGGGACCCACAGATACGCAGTATTTT
TRBJ2-1	TRBV27	-	TRBD1	CASSFLRTGRNNEQFF	TGTGCCAGCAGTTTCCTTAGGACAGGGAGAAACAATGAGCAGTTCTTC
TRBJ1-5	TRBV6-1	few	TRBD1	CASRKGTASNQPQHF	TGTGCCAGCAGAAAAGGGACAGCTAGCAATCAGCCCCAGCATTTT
TRBJ2-3	TRBV6-5	-	-	CASSYSGFTDTQYF	TGTGCCAGCAGTTACTCGGGATTCACAGATACGCAGTATTTT
TRBJ2-5	TRBV7-8	many	-	CASSLDHYQETQYF	TGTGCCAGCAGCCTGGACCACTACCAAGAGACCCAGTACTTC
TRBJ1-1	TRBV19	-	TRBD1	CASTPVPGTENTEAFF	TGTGCCAGTACTCCTGTCCCCGGGACAGAAAACACTGAAGCTTTCTTT
TRBJ2-1	TRBV5-5	-	-	CASSLGASDYNEQFF	TGTGCCAGCAGCTTGGGGGCTAGCGATTACAATGAGCAGTTCTTC
TRBJ2-1	TRBV7-2	few	TRBD1	CASSLDSTGRFMQFF	TGTGCCAGCAGCTTAGACTCGACAGGGAGATTCATGCAGTTCTTC
TRBJ2-1	TRBV12-3/TRBV12-4	-	-	CASSLRQTYNEQFF	TGTGCCAGCAGTTTAAGGCAGACCTACAATGAGCAGTTCTTC
TRBJ1-5	TRBV15	-	TRBD1	CATSRSDRGLSNQPQHF	TGTGCCACCAGCAGATCCGACAGGGGGCTATCGAATCAGCCCCAGCATTTT
TRBJ2-5	TRBV4-2	many	-	CASSQGQYQETQYF	TGTGCCAGCAGCCAAGGACAGTACCAAGAGACCCAGTACTTC
TRBJ2-5	TRBV7-6	-	-	CASHGPGETQYF	TGTGCCAGCCATGGTCCCGGGGAGACCCAGTACTTC
TRBJ1-6	TRBV7-2	-	-	CASSSSGPGNSPLHF	TGTGCCAGCAGCTCATCAGGGCCGGGTAATTCACCCCTCCACTTT
TRBJ2-5	TRBV6-6	few	-	CASSRKETQYF	TGTGCCAGCAGTAGAAAAGAGACCCAGTACTTC
TRBJ1-1	TRBV14	many	-	CASSHLGDTRNTEAFF	TGTGCCAGCAGCCATCTCGGGGACACCCGGAACACTGAAGCTTTCTTT
TRBJ2-5	TRBV20-1	-	-	CSARGGTWDQETQYF	TGCAGTGCTAGAGGGGGAACCTGGGACCAAGAGACCCAGTACTTC
TRBJ1-4	TRBV4-1	-	-	CASSQEFWGEKLFF	TGCGCCAGCAGCCAAGAGTTCTGGGGTGAAAAACTGTTTTTT
TRBJ2-2	TRBV27	-	-	CASRLHNTGELFF	TGTGCCAGCAGATTACACAACACCGGGGAGCTGTTTTTT
TRBJ1-4	TRBV4-2	many	TRBD1	CASSQATGREEKLFF	TGTGCCAGCAGCCAAGCGACAGGGCGGGAAGAAAAACTGTTTTTT
TRBJ2-3	TRBV13	few	TRBD2	CASSLTSGSTDTQYF	TGTGCCAGCAGCTTGACTAGCGGGAGCACAGATACGCAGTATTTT
TRBJ2-7	TRBV20-1	many	TRBD1	CSASQSTGGSWEQYF	TGCAGTGCTAGCCAGTCGACAGGGGGTTCGTGGGAGCAGTACTTC
TRBJ1-1	TRBV20-1	-	-	CSARDQGRAEAFF	TGCAGTGCTAGAGATCAGGGACGCGCTGAAGCTTTCTTT